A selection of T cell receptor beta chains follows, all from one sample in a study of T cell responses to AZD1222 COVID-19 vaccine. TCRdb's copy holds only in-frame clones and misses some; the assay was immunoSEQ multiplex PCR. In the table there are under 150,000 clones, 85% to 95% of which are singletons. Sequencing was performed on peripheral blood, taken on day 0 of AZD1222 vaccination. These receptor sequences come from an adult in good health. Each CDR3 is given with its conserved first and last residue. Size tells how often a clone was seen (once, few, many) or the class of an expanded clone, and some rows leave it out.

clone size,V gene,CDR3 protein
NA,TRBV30,CAWSGTTGEVSYNEQFF
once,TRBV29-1,CSVQRGGHGEQFF
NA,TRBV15,CATSGTGVGETQYF
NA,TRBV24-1,CATSDVTTGAGGYTF
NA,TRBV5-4,CASSLGSWGTSTPLHF
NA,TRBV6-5,CASSYWDRGNEQFF
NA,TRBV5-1,CASSLVGGQTNEKLFF
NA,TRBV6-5,CASSYGGSYEQYF
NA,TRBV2,CASRLLAGGTYEQYF
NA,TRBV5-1,CASSLNRGSSSYNSPLHF
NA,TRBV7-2,CASSLGASGVKTTQYF
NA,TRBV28,CASSQSDRGLSGYTF
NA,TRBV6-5,CASSYSGEQFF
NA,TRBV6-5,CASRRANQPQHF
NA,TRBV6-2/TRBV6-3,CASSYTSGRDIQYF
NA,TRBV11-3,CASSLDRGRTEAFF
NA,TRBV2,CASSVTDMNTEAFF
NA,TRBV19,CASSDWLGDSTDTQYF
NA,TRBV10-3,CAISETGRREKLFF
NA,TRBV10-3,CAISESKGLGPSYEQYF
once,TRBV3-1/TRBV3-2,CASSRQGTEAFF
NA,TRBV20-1,CSAPTGELGFF